The 7 T cell receptor beta chains presented below share a single source sample, sequenced in a study of blood T cell repertoires in COVID-19. Clones were read by immunoSEQ multiplex PCR, and TCRdb kept only the in-frame ones, dropping some. The repertoire holds some 270,000 clones, about 84% seen once, with approximately 6% in the top ten. Input material: peripheral blood. The receptors here all came from an elderly woman with COVID-19, enrolled during active disease.

The chain uses TRBV6-1 and TRBJ1-1, with 10 bases fitting TRBD1. With 2 bases clipped from V and 5 bases from J, the junction kept 14 bases outside the gene matches. The CDR3 totals 18 residues. Germline CDR1 and CDR2: MNHNS and SASEGT. CDR3 sequence (DNA): TGTGCCAGCAGTGAAAGGCGGAGAGTGGGGACAGGGGTAACTGAAGCTTTCTTT. It is translated as CASSERRRVGTGVTEAFF.

This clone was seen a single time. The chain joins TRBV27 to TRBJ2-3; 14 nucleotides agree with TRBD2. From germline, CDR1 is MNHEY and CDR2 SMNVEV (reference sequence). J was trimmed by 4 bases and V by 4 bases; bases with no gene match: 7. The CDR3 extends over 17 amino acids. The CDR3 region is CASSSWTSGGRADTQYF. DNA of the CDR3: TGTGCCAGCAGTTCCTGGACTAGCGGGGGGCGGGCAGATACGCAGTATTTT.

This sequence joins TRBV19 and TRBJ2-1; 10 bases agree with TRBD2. With 1 base clipped from V and 6 bases from J, the junction kept 9 bases outside the gene matches. This CDR3 region has 17 residues. Germline V gene data show CDR1 as LNHDA and CDR2 as SQIVND (reference sequence). CDR3 nucleotide sequence: TGTGCCAGTAGTATAGGTGCGAGCGGGGGGGCCCGCAATGAGCAGTTCTTC. It specifies CASSIGASGGARNEQFF.

The CDR3 here is CASSASTGSGYGYTF. The CDR3 nucleotides are TGTGCCAGCAGCGCCAGCACAGGGTCTGGCTATGGCTACACCTTC. The chain employs TRBV2 and TRBJ1-2, with D tentatively TRBD1 (6 bases). Germline CDR1 and CDR2: SNHLY and FYNNEI. CDR3 length: 15 residues. V was shortened by 6 bases and J by 4 bases, with 18 bases between the two germline ends.

This chain uses TRBV12-5 with TRBJ1-1; 10 nucleotides line up with TRBD1. This CDR3 is built from 19 residues. The germline CDR1 and CDR2 sequences are LGHNT and FRNRAP. V lost 7 bases and J lost 6; bases outside the gene matches: 23. In DNA, the CDR3 is TGTGCTAGTGCCAATTATATTGGGACAGGGGCACGTCGGGGTTCTGAAGCTTTCTTT. This sequence encodes CASANYIGTGARRGSEAFF.

This clone has only a few counts. One end of the junction varies from germline; a read error may be responsible. J is TRBJ1-4 and V is TRBV28; 8 nucleotides line up with TRBD1. The CDR3 spans 14 residues. In germline, CDR1 is MDHEN, CDR2 SYDVKM. The CDR3 region has the DNA TGTGCCAGCAGTTTAGGCGGACAGGGAACGTTGTCGATTTTT. It yields the protein CASSLGGQGTLSIF.

The genes are TRBV18 and TRBJ2-3, with D unclear. V was shortened by 2 bases and J by 5 bases, with 5 bases between the two germline ends. The CDR3 runs to 12 residues. Germline CDR1 and CDR2: KGHSH and LQKENI. In nucleotides, the CDR3 is TGTGCCAGCTCACCAACGGGAGATACGCAGTATTTT. Translating it yields CASSPTGDTQYF.